This TCR beta chain was documented in a study of T cell changes during pregnancy in multiple sclerosis. Assay used: immunoSEQ multiplex PCR; TCRdb lists only in-frame clones, some missing. Of 100,000 or so clones listed, about nine tenths are singletons. In germline, CDR1 is SGHNT, CDR2 YYREEE (reference sequence). The CDR3 runs to 16 residues. J lost 1 base, V lost 0 bases, and 0 bases had no gene match. The chain joins TRBV5-4 to TRBJ2-2, with TRBD1 identical over 10 bases. The sequencing here drew on peripheral blood, taken in the second trimester of pregnancy. The origin of this receptor is a female donor with multiple sclerosis, enrolled in a pregnancy study. CDR3 residues: CASSLGTGGNTGELFF. The CDR3 DNA is TGTGCCAGCAGCTTGGGGACAGGGGGGAACACCGGGGAGCTGTTTTTT.